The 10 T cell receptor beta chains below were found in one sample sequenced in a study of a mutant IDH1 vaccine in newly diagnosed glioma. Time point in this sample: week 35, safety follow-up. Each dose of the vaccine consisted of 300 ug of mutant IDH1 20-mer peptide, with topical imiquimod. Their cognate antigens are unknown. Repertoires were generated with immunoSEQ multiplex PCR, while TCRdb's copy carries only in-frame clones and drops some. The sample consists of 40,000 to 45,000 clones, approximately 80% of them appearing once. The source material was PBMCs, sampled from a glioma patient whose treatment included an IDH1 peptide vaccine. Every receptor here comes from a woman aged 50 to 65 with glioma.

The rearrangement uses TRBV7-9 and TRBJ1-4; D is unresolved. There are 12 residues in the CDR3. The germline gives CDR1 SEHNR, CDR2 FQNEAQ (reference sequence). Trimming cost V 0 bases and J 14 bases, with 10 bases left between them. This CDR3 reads CASSLAAPGLFF. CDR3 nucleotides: TGTGCCAGCAGCTTAGCGGCACCAGGCCTGTTTTTT.

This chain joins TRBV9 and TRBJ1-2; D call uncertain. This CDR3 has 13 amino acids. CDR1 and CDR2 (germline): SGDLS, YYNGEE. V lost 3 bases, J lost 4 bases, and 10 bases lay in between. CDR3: CASSGETAYGYTF. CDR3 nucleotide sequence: TGTGCCAGCAGCGGAGAGACCGCCTATGGCTACACCTTC.

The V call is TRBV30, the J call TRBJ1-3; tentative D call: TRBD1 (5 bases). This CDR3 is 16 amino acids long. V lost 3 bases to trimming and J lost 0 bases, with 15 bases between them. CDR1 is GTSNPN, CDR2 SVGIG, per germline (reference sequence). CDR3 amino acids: CAWSVNRRSSGNTIYF. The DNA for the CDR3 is TGTGCCTGGAGCGTAAACAGGCGGTCCTCTGGAAACACCATATATTTT.

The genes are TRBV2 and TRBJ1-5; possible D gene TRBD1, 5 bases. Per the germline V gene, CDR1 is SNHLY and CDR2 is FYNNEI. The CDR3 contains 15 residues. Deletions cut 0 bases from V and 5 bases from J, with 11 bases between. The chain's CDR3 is CASSEALRGDQPQHF. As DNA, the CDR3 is TGTGCCAGCAGTGAAGCGCTTCGAGGGGATCAGCCCCAGCATTTT.

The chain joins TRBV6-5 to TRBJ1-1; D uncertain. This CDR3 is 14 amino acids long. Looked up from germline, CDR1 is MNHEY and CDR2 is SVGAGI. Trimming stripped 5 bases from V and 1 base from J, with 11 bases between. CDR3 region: CASSPPERNTEAFF. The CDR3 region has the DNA TGTGCCAGCAGTCCCCCTGAGAGGAACACTGAAGCTTTCTTT.

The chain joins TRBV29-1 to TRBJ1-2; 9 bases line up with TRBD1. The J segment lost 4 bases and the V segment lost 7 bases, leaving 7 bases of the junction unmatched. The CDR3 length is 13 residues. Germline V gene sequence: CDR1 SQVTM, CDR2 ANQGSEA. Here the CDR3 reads CSAGQGPFYGYTF. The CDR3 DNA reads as TGCAGCGCCGGACAGGGGCCCTTCTATGGCTACACCTTC.

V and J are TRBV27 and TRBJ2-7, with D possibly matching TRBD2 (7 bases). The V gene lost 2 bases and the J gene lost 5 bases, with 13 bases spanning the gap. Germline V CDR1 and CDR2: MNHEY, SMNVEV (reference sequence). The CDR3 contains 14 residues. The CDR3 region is CASSLGGARNEQYF. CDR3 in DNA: TGTGCCAGCAGTTTAGGGGGGGCGCGGAACGAGCAGTACTTC.

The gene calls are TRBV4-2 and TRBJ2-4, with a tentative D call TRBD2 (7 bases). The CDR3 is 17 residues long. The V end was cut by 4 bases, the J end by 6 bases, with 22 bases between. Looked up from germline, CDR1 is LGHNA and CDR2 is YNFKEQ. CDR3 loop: CASSPQVGGPDGNIQYF. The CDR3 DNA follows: TGTGCCAGCAGCCCGCAAGTGGGGGGGCCAGATGGAAACATTCAGTACTTC.

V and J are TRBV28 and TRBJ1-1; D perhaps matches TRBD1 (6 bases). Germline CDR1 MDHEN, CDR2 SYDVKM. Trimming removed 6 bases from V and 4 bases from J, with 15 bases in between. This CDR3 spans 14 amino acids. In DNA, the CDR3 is TGTGCCAGCAGACTCTTGGGGGCCTCCACTGAAGCTTTCTTT. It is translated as CASRLLGASTEAFF. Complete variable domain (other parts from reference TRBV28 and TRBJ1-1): DVKVTQSSRYLVKRTGEKVFLECVQDMDHENMFWYRQDPGLGLRLIYFSYDVKMKEKGDIPEGYSVSREKKERFSLILESASTNQTSMYLCASRLLGASTEAFFGQGTRLTVV.

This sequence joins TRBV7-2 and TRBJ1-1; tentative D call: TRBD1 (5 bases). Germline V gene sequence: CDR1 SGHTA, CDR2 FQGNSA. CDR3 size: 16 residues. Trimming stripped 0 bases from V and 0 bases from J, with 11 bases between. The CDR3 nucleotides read TGTGCCAGCAGCTTAGCAGCAGGGTACATGAACACTGAAGCTTTCTTT. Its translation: CASSLAAGYMNTEAFF.